This T cell receptor beta chain stems from a study of beta chain features in type 1 diabetes. The ends lost 1 base at V and 7 bases at J; junction bases unmatched: 5. The CDR3 length is 14 residues. Germline CDR1 reads SGHDT; CDR2 reads YYEEEE. This clone was detected a few times. Reverse transcribing all isolated RNA meant expressed TCRB transcripts were sequenced. Assay: immunoSEQ multiplex PCR; the TCRdb copy retains only in-frame clones and omits some. This sample has around 300,000 clones, with around 7.8% found just once. The sequenced material came from central memory CD4+ T cells from blood. The origin of this receptor is a woman younger than 30 in good health. V gene TRBV5-6 combines with J gene TRBJ1-5, with 7 bases matching TRBD1. The CDR3 spells CASSLTGALQPQHF. The CDR3 region has the DNA TGTGCCAGCAGCTTGACAGGGGCTCTGCAGCCCCAGCATTTT.